This TCR beta chain was retrieved from a study of blood T cells in healthy people across ages. Combining a sample-barcoded 5' primer with a J-beta primer mix, a second PCR ran for roughly 7 to 11 cycles. The study obtained at least 2.5 million CDR3-containing paired-end reads from every sample. MiXCR, applied by TCRdb to the 5' RACE reads, yields one record per CDR3 protein. The sample records around 1.1 million distinct CDR3 sequences, around two fifths being singletons. Findings of the study overall: Older age went with lower TCR beta diversity per million T cells, in a roughly linear way. More naive CD4+ cells and higher diversity marked long-lived donors relative to aged donors. Reliance upon unsorted PBMCs precluded definitive naive versus antigen-experienced comparison.

V shed 3 bases and J shed 7 bases, with 12 bases lying between them. The CDR3 loop spans 12 amino acids. CDR1 SQVTM and CDR2 ANQGSEA come from the germline V gene. Concerning this clonotype itself: Its antigen is undetermined.

The source of this sequence is a man between 18 and 29 years old in good health. The J gene is TRBJ1-2, the V gene TRBV29-1, with D perhaps TRBD1 (5 bases). Sequencing was done on a sample of blood. CDR3 in amino acids: CSVEGRETGYTF. As DNA, the CDR3 is TGCAGCGTTGAGGGCAGGGAGACTGGCTACACCTTC.